This T cell receptor (beta chain) came from a study of blood T cells in healthy people across ages. The study's findings and limits: Possibly, changes in expanded clonotypes were confounded because donor CMV status was unknown. TCR beta diversity per million T cells fell roughly linearly with age.

A remark on this clonotype: What it binds is unknown.

A second PCR, run for about 7 to 11 cycles, used a sample-barcoded 5' primer plus a J-beta primer mix. Through a template-switch adaptor with 12 random nucleotides, each cDNA molecule received a tag. TCRdb analysed the 5' RACE reads with MiXCR anew, one entry per CDR3 protein. The repertoire includes 700,000 or so distinct CDR3 sequences, 22% of them detected once, and approximately 20% sits in the top ten. Trimming took 6 bases from V and 1 from J, leaving 12 bases between them. This CDR3 spans 14 amino acids. Peripheral blood samples of roughly 10 milliliters were drawn from each donor. The chain is built from TRBV12-3 or TRBV12-4 and TRBJ1-1; D is unclear. This clonotype was obtained from a man between 65 and 85 years old in good health. Sequences were obtained from blood. CDR3 sequence (DNA): TGTGCCAGCAGACTCGGTAGTTGGAACACTGAAGCTTTCTTT. Amino acids: CASRLGSWNTEAFF.